The T cell receptor beta chain under discussion was sequenced for a study of T-cell reconstitution after alpha-beta-depleted transplantation in children. There are many counts of this clonotype. It was with unique molecular identifiers that the TCRbeta library was prepared. Each CDR3 protein gets one entry after TCRdb re-called the PCR reads with MiXCR. This sample has roughly 610,000 distinct CDR3 sequences; about 10% occur once, and the top ten carry roughly 4%. With 0 bases removed from V and 2 bases from J, the gap between germline ends came to 6 bases. This CDR3 comprises 13 residues. Germline V lookup: CDR1 SGHRS, CDR2 YFSETQ.

The source of this sequence is a human donor who donated a stem cell graft to a child with acute myeloid leukemia. This sequence joins TRBV5-1 and TRBJ2-7; weak D call: TRBD1 (5 bases). The input for sequencing was PBMCs from the stem cell graft donor, taken from the stem cell graft. The CDR3 nucleotides read TGCGCCAGCAGCTTGGCACAGGCCTACGAGCAGTACTTC. Its protein is CASSLAQAYEQYF.